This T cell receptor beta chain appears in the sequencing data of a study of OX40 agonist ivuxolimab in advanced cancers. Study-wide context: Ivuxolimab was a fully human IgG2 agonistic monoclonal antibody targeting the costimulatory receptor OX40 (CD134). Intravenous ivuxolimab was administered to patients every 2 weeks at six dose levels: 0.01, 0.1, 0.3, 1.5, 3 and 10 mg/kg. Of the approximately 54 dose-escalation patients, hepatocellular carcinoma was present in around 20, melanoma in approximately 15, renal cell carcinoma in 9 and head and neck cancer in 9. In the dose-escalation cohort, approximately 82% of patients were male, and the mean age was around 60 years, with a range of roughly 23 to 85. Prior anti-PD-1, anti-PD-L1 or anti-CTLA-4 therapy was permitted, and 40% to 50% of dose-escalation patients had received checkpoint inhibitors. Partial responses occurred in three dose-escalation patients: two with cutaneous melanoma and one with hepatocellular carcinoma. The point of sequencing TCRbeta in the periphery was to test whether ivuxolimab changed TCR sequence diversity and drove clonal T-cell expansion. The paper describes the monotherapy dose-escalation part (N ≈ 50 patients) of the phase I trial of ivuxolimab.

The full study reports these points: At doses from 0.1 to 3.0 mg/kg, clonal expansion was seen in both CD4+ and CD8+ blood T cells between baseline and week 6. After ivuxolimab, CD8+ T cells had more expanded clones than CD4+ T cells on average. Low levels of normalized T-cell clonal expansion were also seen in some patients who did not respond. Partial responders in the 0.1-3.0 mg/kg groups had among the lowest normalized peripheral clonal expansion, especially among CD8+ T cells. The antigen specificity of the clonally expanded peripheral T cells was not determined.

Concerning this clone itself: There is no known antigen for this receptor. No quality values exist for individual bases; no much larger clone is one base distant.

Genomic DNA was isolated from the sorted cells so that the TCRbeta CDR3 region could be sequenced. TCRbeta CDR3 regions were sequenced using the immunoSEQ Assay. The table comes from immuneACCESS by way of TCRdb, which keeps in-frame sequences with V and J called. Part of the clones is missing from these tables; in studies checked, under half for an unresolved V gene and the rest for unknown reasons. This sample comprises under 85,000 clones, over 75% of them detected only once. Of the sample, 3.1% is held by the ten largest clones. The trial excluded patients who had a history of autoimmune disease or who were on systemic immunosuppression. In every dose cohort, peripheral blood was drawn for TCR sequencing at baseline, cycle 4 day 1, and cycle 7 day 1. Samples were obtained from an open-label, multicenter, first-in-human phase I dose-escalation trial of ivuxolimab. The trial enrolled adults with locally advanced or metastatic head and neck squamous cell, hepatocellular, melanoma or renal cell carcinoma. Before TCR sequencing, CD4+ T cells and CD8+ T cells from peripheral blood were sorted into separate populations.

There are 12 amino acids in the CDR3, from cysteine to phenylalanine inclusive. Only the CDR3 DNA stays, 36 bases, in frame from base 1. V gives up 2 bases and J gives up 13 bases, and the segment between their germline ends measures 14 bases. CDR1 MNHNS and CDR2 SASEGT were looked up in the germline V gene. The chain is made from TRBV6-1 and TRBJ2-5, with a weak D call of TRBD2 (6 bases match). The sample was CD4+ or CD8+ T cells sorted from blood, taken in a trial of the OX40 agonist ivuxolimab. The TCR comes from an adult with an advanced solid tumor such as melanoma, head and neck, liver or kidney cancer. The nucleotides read TGTGCCAGCAGTGAAACCGCGGGGTGGGGGTACTTC. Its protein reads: CASSETAGWGYF.